The clone carrying this T cell receptor (beta chain) has only a few counts. Germline V gives CDR1 SNHLY, CDR2 FYNNEI. Trimming removed 7 bases from V and 2 bases from J, with 13 bases in between. The CDR3 runs 14 residues. These data come from a study of blood T cell repertoires in COVID-19. In the study overall: Whether acute or convalescent, the COVID-19 samples came from the United States, Italy and Spain.

The cohort comprised adults aged about 18 to 100 years residing in under 30 US areas. In the 2 weeks before study entry, exposed participants met a COVID-19 case, which was PCR-confirmed or clinician-diagnosed. Assay: immunoSEQ multiplex PCR; the TCRdb copy retains only in-frame clones and omits some. The data show 250,000 or so clones, 75% to 90% seen once. The source material was PBMCs or T cells enriched from blood (not recorded which). The receptor comes from a man aged 50-59 years who had been exposed to COVID-19. The V and J genes are TRBV2 and TRBJ2-3, with D possibly matching TRBD2 (5 bases). The CDR3 spells CASKRAVTTDTQYF. CDR3 in DNA: TGTGCCAGCAAGCGAGCGGTTACCACAGATACGCAGTATTTT. The whole variable domain, remainder taken from reference TRBV2 and TRBJ2-3, is EPEVTQTPSHQVTQMGQEVILRCVPISNHLYFYWYRQILGQKVEFLVSFYNNEISEKSEIFDDQFSVERPDGSNFTLKIRSTKLEDSAMYFCASKRAVTTDTQYFGPGTRLTVL.